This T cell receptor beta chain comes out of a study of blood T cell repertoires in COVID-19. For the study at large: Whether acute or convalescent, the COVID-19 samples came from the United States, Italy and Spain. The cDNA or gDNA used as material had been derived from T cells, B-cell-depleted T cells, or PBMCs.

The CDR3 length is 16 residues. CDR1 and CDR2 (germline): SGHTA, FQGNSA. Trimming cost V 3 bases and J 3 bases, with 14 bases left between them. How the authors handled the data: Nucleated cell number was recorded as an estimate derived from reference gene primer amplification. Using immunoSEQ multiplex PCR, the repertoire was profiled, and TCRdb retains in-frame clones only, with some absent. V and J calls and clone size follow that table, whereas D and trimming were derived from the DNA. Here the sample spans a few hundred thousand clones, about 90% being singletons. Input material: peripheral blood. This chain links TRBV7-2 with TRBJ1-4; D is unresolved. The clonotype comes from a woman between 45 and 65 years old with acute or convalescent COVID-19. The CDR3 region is CASSLRSAVANEKLFF. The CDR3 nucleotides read TGTGCCAGCAGCTTGCGTTCCGCGGTGGCTAATGAAAAACTGTTTTTT.